One sample yielded the 31 T cell receptor beta chains listed below, sequenced in a study of blood T cell repertoires in COVID-19. Profiled with immunoSEQ multiplex PCR; TCRdb holds only in-frame clones, not every one. This table has 95,000 to 150,000 clones, approximately 83% appearing once. The material sequenced was peripheral blood. These receptors originate from a woman of 80 years or more with acute or convalescent COVID-19.

The chain links TRBV9 to TRBJ2-3; 11 nucleotides match TRBD2. This CDR3 region has 15 residues. Per germline, CDR1 SGDLS and CDR2 YYNGEE. V gave up 4 bases and J gave up 1 base; unmatched junction bases: 2. The CDR3 here is CASSTGLAGTDTQYF. CDR3 sequence (DNA): TGTGCCAGCAGCACGGGACTAGCGGGCACAGATACGCAGTATTTT.

This chain joins TRBV7-2 and TRBJ1-6; D is perhaps TRBD1 (5 bases). The CDR3 runs 17 residues. Germline values: CDR1 SGHTA, CDR2 FQGNSA. V lost 1 base to trimming and J lost 9 bases, with 19 bases between them. CDR3 sequence (DNA): TGTGCCAGCAGCTTAGAATTGGGTAGGGGTCTTGGTTCACCCCTCCACTTT. Residues: CASSLELGRGLGSPLHF.

This chain uses TRBV29-1 with TRBJ1-6, with 7 bases that match TRBD1. The CDR3 is 13 residues long. The germline CDR1 and CDR2 sequences are SQVTM and ANQGSEA. The V and J ends lost 4 bases and 7 bases, in that order; junction bases with no gene match: 4. CDR3: CSVGETGNSPLHF. The CDR3 DNA reads TGCAGCGTTGGGGAGACAGGGAATTCACCCCTCCACTTT. The entire variable domain, with the rest obtained from reference TRBV29-1 and TRBJ1-6, is as follows: SAVISQKPSRDICQRGTSLTIQCQVDSQVTMMFWYRQQPGQSLTLIATANQGSEATYESGFVIDKFPISRPNLTFSTLTVSNMSPEDSSIYLCSVGETGNSPLHFGNGTRLTVT.

The CDR3 sequence: CASSLRGPRFEQYF. The CDR3 coding sequence is TGTGCCAGCAGCTTGCGGGGTCCCAGATTCGAGCAGTACTTC. The chain links TRBV5-4 to TRBJ2-7; weak D call: TRBD2 (5 bases). CDR3 length: 14 amino acids. Germline CDR1 is SGHNT and CDR2 is YYREEE (reference sequence). Trimming took 1 base from V and 6 from J, leaving 14 bases between them.

V and J are TRBV3-1 (or the pseudogene TRBV3-2) and TRBJ1-1; weak D call: TRBD1 (5 bases). V lost 1 base and J lost 3, with 12 bases in between. The CDR3 has 15 amino acids. Germline-derived CDR1 and CDR2 are LGHDT and YNNKEL (reference sequence). The DNA for the CDR3 is TGTGCCAGCAGCCAAGGGTTCGACAGTCACACTGAAGCTTTCTTT. It specifies CASSQGFDSHTEAFF.

The chain employs TRBV5-1 and TRBJ1-2; tentatively, D is TRBD1 (6 bases). The CDR3 loop spans 15 amino acids. V lost 4 bases and J lost 6, with 19 bases in between. Germline V lookup: CDR1 SGHRS, CDR2 YFSETQ. The CDR3 coding sequence is TGCGCCAGCAGCGGACTGGCACAGGGTTCTGATGGCTACACCTTC. This gives the protein CASSGLAQGSDGYTF. Supplemented by reference TRBV5-1 and TRBJ1-2, the full variable domain reads KAGVTQTPRYLIKTRGQQVTLSCSPISGHRSVSWYQQTPGQGLQFLFEYFSETQRNKGNFPGRFSGRQFSNSRSEMNVSTLELGDSALYLCASSGLAQGSDGYTFGSGTRLTVV.

This rearrangement joins TRBV18 to TRBJ1-5; D is ambiguous. Per the germline V gene, CDR1 is KGHSH and CDR2 is LQKENI. This CDR3 has 12 residues. The V end was cut by 5 bases, the J end by 5 bases, with 7 bases between. CDR3 in DNA: TGTGCCAGCTCAGGAGCGGATCAGCCCCAGCATTTT. Protein: CASSGADQPQHF. The entire variable domain, with the rest obtained from reference TRBV18 and TRBJ1-5, is as follows: NAGVMQNPRHLVRRRGQEARLRCSPMKGHSHVYWYRQLPEEGLKFMVYLQKENIIDESGMPKERFSAEFPKEGPSILRIQQVVRGDSAAYFCASSGADQPQHFGDGTRLSIL.

The V gene is TRBV7-8, the J gene TRBJ1-4; possible D gene TRBD1, 6 bases. The CDR3 runs 16 residues. Trimming removed 3 bases at V and 2 bases at J, with 13 bases between. Germline assignment: CDR1 SGHVS and CDR2 FQNEAQ. CDR3: CASSFDRLRTNEKLFF. CDR3 coding DNA: TGTGCCAGCAGCTTCGACAGGTTAAGGACTAATGAAAAACTGTTTTTT.

The V gene is TRBV27, the J gene TRBJ1-6, with D tentatively TRBD1 (5 bases). V lost 2 bases and J lost 6, with 11 bases in between. In germline, CDR1 is MNHEY, CDR2 SMNVEV (reference sequence). The CDR3 runs 15 residues. Here the CDR3 reads CASSLSRGSNSPLHF. Written as DNA, the CDR3 is TGTGCCAGCAGTTTAAGCCGGGGGTCTAATTCACCCCTCCACTTT.

The chain employs TRBV13 and TRBJ2-3; 7 bases map to TRBD1. Germline CDR1 PRHDT, CDR2 FYEKMQ (reference sequence). V was pared by 1 base and J by 3 bases, with 16 bases of the junction left unmatched. The CDR3 runs 19 residues. Here the CDR3 DNA reads TGTGCCAGCAGCTTAGAGACCAAGGGACAGCTGGTGGAGACAGATACGCAGTATTTT. It is translated as CASSLETKGQLVETDTQYF. Full variable domain (remainder filled in from reference TRBV13 and TRBJ2-3): AAGVIQSPRHLIKEKRETATLKCYPIPRHDTVYWYQQGPGQDPQFLISFYEKMQSDKGSIPDRFSAQQFSDYHSELNMSSLELGDSALYFCASSLETKGQLVETDTQYFGPGTRLTVL.

This chain uses TRBV5-4 with TRBJ1-6, with 10 bases aligning to TRBD1. The CDR3 has 17 residues. J lost 9 bases, V lost 0 bases, and 9 bases had no gene match. The germline CDR1 and CDR2 sequences are SGHNT and YYREEE (reference sequence). The CDR3 loop reads CASSLDPGQGIRSPLHF. For the CDR3, the DNA is TGTGCCAGCAGCTTGGACCCGGGACAGGGGATTCGTTCACCCCTCCACTTT.

The count of this clone is one. This chain links TRBV14 with TRBJ2-5; 9 bases match TRBD1. In germline, CDR1 is SGHDN, CDR2 FVKESK. This CDR3 is built from 16 residues. J gave up 0 bases and V 4 bases, and 6 bases lay outside the gene matches. The CDR3 DNA reads as TGTGCCAGCAGCCCATGGACAGGGGTTTACCAAGAGACCCAGTACTTC. Encoded protein: CASSPWTGVYQETQYF.

This sequence joins TRBV5-1 and TRBJ1-5; 7 bases line up with TRBD1. The V gene end was trimmed by 2 bases and the J gene end by 6 bases; junction bases not matched to a gene: 5. The CDR3 runs 14 residues. Germline CDR1 and CDR2: SGHRS and YFSETQ. The CDR3 loop reads CASSFTGDGQPQHF. DNA for the CDR3: TGCGCCAGCAGCTTTACAGGGGATGGTCAGCCCCAGCATTTT.

The chain combines TRBV18 with TRBJ1-3, with D possibly TRBD1 on 6 matching bases. The CDR3 has 19 residues. V was clipped by 0 bases and J by 0 bases, with 18 bases between them. Germline CDR1 is KGHSH and CDR2 is LQKENI. The CDR3: CASSPPNRARTTSGNTIYF. Written as DNA, the CDR3 is TGTGCCAGCTCACCACCCAACAGGGCCCGCACTACCTCTGGAAACACCATATATTTT.

The V gene is TRBV18, the J gene TRBJ1-3; D is uncertain. The germline V gene encodes CDR1 KGHSH and CDR2 LQKENI. This CDR3 is built from 14 residues. The V end was cut by 9 bases, the J end by 4 bases, with 16 bases between. CDR3 loop: CASQPGGFGNTIYF. The DNA of the CDR3 is TGTGCCAGTCAACCGGGCGGGTTCGGAAACACCATATATTTT.

In its sample, this clone was seen once. The V call is TRBV19, the J call TRBJ1-4; TRBD1 matches 7 bases. The CDR3 spans 14 residues. V lost 5 bases and J lost 4; bases outside the gene matches: 4. Germline-derived CDR1 and CDR2 are LNHDA and SQIVND (reference sequence). This CDR3 is CASSGDSLNEKLFF. CDR3 coding DNA: TGTGCCAGTAGTGGGGACAGTCTTAATGAAAAACTGTTTTTT.

The chain is built from TRBV10-3 and TRBJ2-7, with D perhaps TRBD2 (5 bases). The CDR3 extends over 13 amino acids. Trimming shortened V by 4 bases and J by 5 bases, and 12 bases separated the two germline ends. The V gene's germline CDR1 is ENHRY and CDR2 SYGVKD. This CDR3 reads CAISAPRADEQYF. CDR3 bases: TGTGCCATCAGTGCCCCAAGAGCGGACGAGCAGTACTTC.

This sequence joins TRBV5-6 and TRBJ1-1; possible D gene TRBD1, 6 bases. Germline V gene lookup returns CDR1 SGHDT and CDR2 YYEEEE. Trimming took 0 bases from V and 10 from J, leaving 16 bases between them. The CDR3 spans 14 residues. The CDR3 nucleotides read TGTGCCAGCAGCTTGGGGACAGTGACCTTTGGAGCTTTCTTT. Translated: CASSLGTVTFGAFF.

The chain recombines TRBV16 with TRBJ1-2, with D uncertain. Germline loops: CDR1 KGHSY, CDR2 FQNENV. Trimming cost V 1 base and J 3 bases, with 18 bases left between them. This CDR3 is built from 17 residues. The chain's CDR3 is CASSQWSFRPGDYGYTF. CDR3 nucleotide sequence: TGTGCCAGCAGCCAATGGTCTTTTCGGCCGGGAGACTATGGCTACACCTTC.

The J gene is TRBJ2-7, the V gene TRBV6-5, with D maybe TRBD1 (5 bases). Trimming stripped 0 bases from V and 3 bases from J, with 12 bases between. Per the germline V gene, CDR1 is MNHEY and CDR2 is SVGAGI. There are 15 residues in the CDR3. CDR3 DNA sequence: TGTGCCAGCAGTTACTCGATAGGCAGGGTCTACGAGCAGTACGTC. The encoded protein is CASSYSIGRVYEQYV.

The chain couples TRBV5-1 to TRBJ1-1; D gene unclear. CDR3 length: 14 residues. The germline gives CDR1 SGHRS, CDR2 YFSETQ. V gave up 2 bases and J gave up 3 bases, with 11 bases separating them. CDR3 sequence reads: CASSFRGSHTEAFF. The CDR3 DNA reads TGCGCCAGCAGCTTCCGAGGGAGCCACACTGAAGCTTTCTTT. Supplemented by reference TRBV5-1 and TRBJ1-1, the full variable domain reads KAGVTQTPRYLIKTRGQQVTLSCSPISGHRSVSWYQQTPGQGLQFLFEYFSETQRNKGNFPGRFSGRQFSNSRSEMNVSTLELGDSALYLCASSFRGSHTEAFFGQGTRLTVV.

This clone appeared a few times. Here the CDR3 DNA reads TGTGCCAGCAGAGGACAGGGTGCAGGACAGCCCCAGCATTTT. It specifies CASRGQGAGQPQHF. The chain carries TRBV28 and TRBJ1-5, with 8 bases aligning to TRBD1. Germline loops: CDR1 MDHEN, CDR2 SYDVKM. The CDR3 loop spans 14 amino acids. V lost 6 bases to trimming and J lost 7 bases; unmatched junction nucleotides: 8.

V and J are TRBV5-4 and TRBJ2-5; possibly TRBD1 for D (5 bases). V gave up 4 bases and J gave up 1 base, with 14 bases separating them. In germline, CDR1 is SGHNT, CDR2 YYREEE (reference sequence). CDR3 length: 15 residues. CDR3 bases: TGTGCCAGCAGCCACAATACAGGAGCCCAAGAGACCCAGTACTTC. This encodes CASSHNTGAQETQYF.

The chain couples TRBV7-2 to TRBJ1-4; TRBD1 agrees at 10 bases. The V gene's germline CDR1 is SGHTA and CDR2 FQGNSA. V lost 5 bases to trimming and J lost 7 bases; unmatched junction nucleotides: 10. The CDR3 contains 16 residues. The CDR3 DNA reads as TGTGCCAGCAGCCAGACAGGGGGCCTGGGTGGTGAAAAACTGTTTTTT. Its protein product is CASSQTGGLGGEKLFF.

This clone was seen a single time. This sample also contains other DNA sequences that code for the same CDR3. The chain joins TRBV5-1 to TRBJ1-1, with TRBD1 identical over 8 bases. The CDR3 has 13 residues. V was clipped by 2 bases and J by 5 bases; unmatched bases: 2. From germline, CDR1 is SGHRS and CDR2 YFSETQ. Here the CDR3 reads CASSLQGGTEAFF. The CDR3 DNA reads as TGCGCCAGCAGCTTACAGGGGGGGACTGAAGCTTTCTTT.

The V gene is TRBV9, the J gene TRBJ1-4; tentatively, D is TRBD1 (5 bases). The ends were cut back, 3 bases at V and 5 bases at J, with 20 bases in the middle. The CDR3 is made up of 17 amino acids. Germline loops: CDR1 SGDLS, CDR2 YYNGEE. The CDR3 DNA sequence: TGTGCCAGCAGCGCCGACGGCGGGACTGCACCCAATGAAAAACTGTTTTTT. Translated, it gives CASSADGGTAPNEKLFF.

The chain carries TRBV3-1 (or the pseudogene TRBV3-2) and TRBJ2-1; 7 bases are a match to TRBD2. V gave up 2 bases and J gave up 1 base; unmatched junction bases: 5. Per the germline V gene, CDR1 is LGHDT and CDR2 is YNNKEL (reference sequence). CDR3 length equals 16 residues. DNA of the CDR3: TGTGCCAGCAGCCAAAGGAGCGGGATTTCCTACAATGAGCAGTTCTTC. Its translation: CASSQRSGISYNEQFF.

CDR3 protein: CASSQGYESPLHF. CDR3 nucleotide sequence: TGCGCCAGCAGCCAAGGCTACGAATCACCCCTCCACTTT. The V and J genes are TRBV4-1 and TRBJ1-6; D is ambiguous. The V end lost 1 base, the J end lost 10 bases, and 8 bases lay between the germline ends. Per the germline V gene, CDR1 is MGHRA and CDR2 is YSYEKL. CDR3 size: 13 residues.

The chain recombines TRBV2 with TRBJ2-7; D is perhaps TRBD1 (6 bases). Germline V gene lookup returns CDR1 SNHLY and CDR2 FYNNEI. V gave up 1 base and J gave up 1 base, with 11 bases separating them. This CDR3 is 15 amino acids long. CDR3 coding DNA: TGTGCCAGCAGTGAAGGTCCGGACAGATCCTACGAGCAGTACGTC. The encoded protein is CASSEGPDRSYEQYV.

The V call is TRBV18, the J call TRBJ1-2; D call uncertain. Trimming took off 1 base at V and 1 base at J, with 10 bases between the two ends. CDR1 and CDR2 from the germline V gene are KGHSH and LQKENI. The CDR3 has 15 amino acids. CDR3 sequence (DNA): TGTGCCAGCTCACCACTCCAGAGCGATAACTATGGCTACACCTTC. Protein product: CASSPLQSDNYGYTF.

For the CDR3, the DNA is TGCGCCAGCAGCCAATTAGCGGGGGCCACAGATACGCAGTATTTT. It translates to CASSQLAGATDTQYF. The gene calls are TRBV4-3 and TRBJ2-3; 9 bases agree with TRBD2. V dropped 2 bases and J dropped 2; count of bases not matched to a gene: 2. The CDR3 contains 15 residues. In germline, CDR1 is LGHNA, CDR2 YSLEER.